The sequence of this TCR beta chain was determined in a study of memory CD4+ T cells and cytomegalovirus serostatus. Study information: Of the healthy Belgian adults, nine or ten were CMV seropositive and approximately 25 seronegative.

The sort gate was single viable CD3+CD4+CD8-CD45RO+ cells for memory CD4+ T cells. CMV serostatus came from serum IgG against pp150, pp28, p38, p52. Positive selection with CD4 microbeads enriched total CD4+ T cells. As concerns this clone: Its matching antigen is unknown.

The germline CDR1 and CDR2 sequences are LNHNV and YYDKDF (reference sequence). With 1 base removed from V and 1 base from J, the gap between germline ends came to 7 bases. CDR3 length: 14 amino acids. Produced via immunoSEQ multiplex PCR; TCRdb's table is partial and in-frame only. The repertoire holds over 60,000 clones, about 74% seen once, with almost 0.9% in the top ten. Broader study findings: Each of 65 to 70 CMV-associated TCRbeta sequences occurred in one to five individuals.

What was sequenced was memory CD4+ T cells from blood. The chain has TRBV15 and TRBJ1-1, with D possibly being TRBD1 (5 bases). The source of this sequence is an adult in good health and CMV-seronegative. The CDR3 nucleotides read TGTGCCACCAGCAGAGCAGGGTCGAACACTGAAGCTTTCTTT. Translated, it gives CATSRAGSNTEAFF.